A selection of T cell receptor beta chains follows, all from one sample in a study of T-cell reconstitution after alpha-beta-depleted transplantation in children. TCRdb processed the PCR reads anew with MiXCR; each CDR3 protein has one entry. Altogether some 300,000 distinct CDR3 sequences are present, about 9.5% being singletons, with the ten largest covering 7% to 9.5%. This specimen consisted of PBMCs, obtained before TCRalphabeta/CD19-depleted stem cell transplant. All receptors derive from a boy under two years old with acute myeloid leukemia, due to receive a stem cell transplant. CDR3s include the opening cysteine and the closing phenylalanine or tryptophan. Fields, in order: clone size, J gene, V gene, D gene, CDR3 DNA, CDR3 protein. A D gene is named only where the DNA matches it firmly. Only part of the rows carry a size: once, few, many, or a class if the clone is expanded.

>many|TRBJ2-3|TRBV20-1|TRBD2
TGCAGTGCTAGAGAGCCGACTAGCGGTGCCACAGATACGCAGTATTTT
CSAREPTSGATDTQYF
>few|TRBJ2-1|TRBV5-1|-
TGCGCCAGCAGCACTCTCGGGCCTAGCGTATCCTACAATGAGCAGTTCTTC
CASSTLGPSVSYNEQFF
>few|TRBJ2-2|TRBV5-1|TRBD1
TGCGCCAGCATTCGAGGGGGACAGGGAAACACCGGGGAGCTGTTTTTT
CASIRGGQGNTGELFF
>few|TRBJ2-5|TRBV28|TRBD1
TGTGCCAGCAGTTTTGGTCAGGGGGCGACCCAGTACTTC
CASSFGQGATQYF
>-|TRBJ2-5|TRBV10-3|-
TGTGCCATCAGGAGGGATGAGACCCAGTACTTC
CAIRRDETQYF
>few|TRBJ2-1|TRBV19|TRBD2
TGTGCCAGTACCTCTGGACTAGCGGGAGGTAATGAGCAGTTCTTC
CASTSGLAGGNEQFF
>-|TRBJ2-1|TRBV7-2|-
TGTGCCATCAGCTCATGGGGTGATTGGGAGGAGCAGTTCTTC
CAISSWGDWEEQFF
>-|TRBJ2-7|TRBV5-1|-
TGCGCCAGCAGCTTGAGGGGTTCTCAGTACTTC
CASSLRGSQYF
>many|TRBJ1-1|TRBV10-3|TRBD1
TGTGCCATCAGTCCTACCGGGACAGGGTGGGTGGAAGCTTTCTTT
CAISPTGTGWVEAFF
>many|TRBJ2-1|TRBV4-2|TRBD2
TGTGCCAGCAGCCAAGAAAGTAGCGGGAGTCAGAATGAGCAGTTCTTC
CASSQESSGSQNEQFF
>many|TRBJ2-7|TRBV28|TRBD1
TGTGCCAGTACCCGGGACAGGGTCCCCTACGAGCAGTACTTC
CASTRDRVPYEQYF
>many|TRBJ2-7|TRBV5-1|-
TGCGCCAGCAGCATCGGGACAACTCACGAGCAGTACTTC
CASSIGTTHEQYF
>-|TRBJ2-7|TRBV5-6|-
TGTGCCAGCAGCTTTCGGGGAAGGGGCTACGAGCAGTACTTC
CASSFRGRGYEQYF
>many|TRBJ2-3|TRBV28|-
TGTGCCAGCAGACTTCAGTTCACAGATACGCAGTATTTT
CASRLQFTDTQYF
>many|TRBJ2-7|TRBV9|TRBD2
TGTGCCAGCAGCCCGGGGGGAGGGTGGGACGAGCAGTACTTC
CASSPGGGWDEQYF
>many|TRBJ2-1|TRBV5-5|-
TGTGCCAGCAGCTGGACAGAGAATGAGCAGTTCTTC
CASSWTENEQFF
>many|TRBJ1-6|TRBV5-1|-
TGCGCCAGCAGCAGCGGGGATTCACCCCTCCACTTT
CASSSGDSPLHF
>many|TRBJ2-1|TRBV4-3|TRBD2
TGCGCCAGCAGCCGTGGACTAGCCTCCTACAATGAGCAGTTCTTC
CASSRGLASYNEQFF
>few|TRBJ2-7|TRBV20-1|TRBD2
TGCAGTGCTAGTGGGTCCTATATAGCGGGCCTACCTTACGAGCAGTACTTC
CSASGSYIAGLPYEQYF
>-|TRBJ2-2|TRBV5-6|TRBD2
TGTGCCAGCAGCTTTGGGACTAGCAGGAACACCGGGGAGCTGTTTTTT
CASSFGTSRNTGELFF
>many|TRBJ2-3|TRBV24-1|-
TGTGCCACCAGTGAATTCACAGATACGCAGTATTTT
CATSEFTDTQYF